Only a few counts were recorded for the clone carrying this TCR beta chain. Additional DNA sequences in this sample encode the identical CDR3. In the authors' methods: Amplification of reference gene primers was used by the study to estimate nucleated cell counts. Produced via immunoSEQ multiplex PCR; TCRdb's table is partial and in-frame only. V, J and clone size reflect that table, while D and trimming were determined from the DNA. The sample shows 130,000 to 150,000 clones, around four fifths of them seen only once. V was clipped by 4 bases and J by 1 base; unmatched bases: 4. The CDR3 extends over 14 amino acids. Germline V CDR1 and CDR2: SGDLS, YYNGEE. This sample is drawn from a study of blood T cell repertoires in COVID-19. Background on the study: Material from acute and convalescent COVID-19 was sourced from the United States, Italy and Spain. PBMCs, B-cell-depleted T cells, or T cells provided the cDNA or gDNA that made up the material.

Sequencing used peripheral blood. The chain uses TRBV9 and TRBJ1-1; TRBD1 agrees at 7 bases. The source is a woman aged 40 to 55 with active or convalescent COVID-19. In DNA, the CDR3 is TGTGCCAGCAGCCCCCGACAGGGGAACACTGAAGCTTTCTTT. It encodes CASSPRQGNTEAFF.